This T cell receptor (beta chain) was found in a study of CD8 T cells in Susac syndrome. At the level of the study: Patients with Susac syndrome were therapy-naive, treated with corticosteroids, or treated with intravenous immunoglobulin alone when blood was collected.

The CDR3 has 15 amino acids. The V gene's germline CDR1 is MNHEY and CDR2 SMNVEV (reference sequence). The trim removed 4 bases at V and 4 bases at J, leaving 6 bases unmatched. An input of 0.5 to 1 ug of RNA was subjected to reverse transcription using random hexamers. Multiplex PCR with immunoSEQ amplified the TCR beta CDR3 across 54 Vbeta and 13 Jbeta. TCRdb used MiXCR to reprocess the immunoSEQ multiplex PCR reads, holding one entry per CDR3 protein. The data contain tens of thousands of distinct CDR3 sequences, roughly 91% of them singletons. The gene calls are TRBV27 and TRBJ2-3, with 9 bases identical to TRBD1. Sequencing was carried out using CD4+ T cells from PBMCs. The sequence was obtained from a human donor with Susac syndrome. The CDR3 spells CASSSRQGGSDTQYF. The CDR3 nucleotides are TGTGCCAGCAGTTCCAGACAGGGGGGTTCAGATACGCAGTATTTT.